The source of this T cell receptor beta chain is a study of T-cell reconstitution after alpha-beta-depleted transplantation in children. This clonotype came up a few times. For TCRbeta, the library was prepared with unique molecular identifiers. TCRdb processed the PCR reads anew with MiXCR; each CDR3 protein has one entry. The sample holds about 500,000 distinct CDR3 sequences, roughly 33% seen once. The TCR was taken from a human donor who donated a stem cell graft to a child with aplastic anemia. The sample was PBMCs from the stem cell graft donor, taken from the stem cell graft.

CDR3 protein: CASSLTGRGWAEAFF. The CDR3, as DNA: TGTGCCAGCAGTTTAACAGGCAGGGGCTGGGCTGAAGCTTTCTTT. This chain links TRBV28 with TRBJ1-1, with a possible D match to TRBD1 (6 bases). This CDR3 region has 15 residues. Germline loops: CDR1 MDHEN, CDR2 SYDVKM. V lost 2 bases and J lost 6, with 16 bases in between.